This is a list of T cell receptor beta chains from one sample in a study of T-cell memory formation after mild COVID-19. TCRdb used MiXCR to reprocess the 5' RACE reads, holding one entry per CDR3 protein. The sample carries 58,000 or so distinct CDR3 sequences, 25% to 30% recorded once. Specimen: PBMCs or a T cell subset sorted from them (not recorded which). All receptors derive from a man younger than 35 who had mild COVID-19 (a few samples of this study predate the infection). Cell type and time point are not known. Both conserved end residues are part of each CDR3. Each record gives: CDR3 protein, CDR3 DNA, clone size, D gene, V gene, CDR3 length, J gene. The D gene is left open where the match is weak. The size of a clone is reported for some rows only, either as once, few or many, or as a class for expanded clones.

cdr3_aa: CASSQVGMAEAFF
cdr3_nt: TGCGCCAGCAGCCAAGTTGGGATGGCTGAAGCTTTCTTT
clone_size: .
d_call: .
v_call: TRBV4-1
cdr3_length: 13
j_call: TRBJ1-1

cdr3_aa: CASSISFLNTEAFF
cdr3_nt: TGTGCCAGCAGTATTAGCTTTTTGAACACTGAAGCTTTCTTT
clone_size: .
d_call: .
v_call: TRBV28
cdr3_length: 14
j_call: TRBJ1-1

cdr3_aa: CASSYSLQRPDYNEQFF
cdr3_nt: TGTGCCAGCAGTTACTCCCTTCAGAGGCCGGACTACAATGAGCAGTTCTTC
clone_size: .
d_call: .
v_call: TRBV6-6
cdr3_length: 17
j_call: TRBJ2-1

cdr3_aa: CASSYSADENTGELFF
cdr3_nt: TGTGCCAGCAGTTACTCTGCGGACGAGAACACCGGGGAGCTGTTTTTT
clone_size: medium-sized
d_call: .
v_call: TRBV6-2/TRBV6-3
cdr3_length: 16
j_call: TRBJ2-2

cdr3_aa: CSARAPGVGTEAFF
cdr3_nt: TGCAGTGCTAGAGCGCCCGGGGTGGGCACTGAAGCTTTCTTT
clone_size: .
d_call: .
v_call: TRBV20-1
cdr3_length: 14
j_call: TRBJ1-1

cdr3_aa: CSAVGRGTLLGTDTQYF
cdr3_nt: TGCAGTGCCGTCGGCAGGGGCACACTCTTAGGCACAGATACGCAGTATTTT
clone_size: few
d_call: .
v_call: TRBV20-1
cdr3_length: 17
j_call: TRBJ2-3

cdr3_aa: CASSQDIRQGLNEQFF
cdr3_nt: TGCGCCAGCAGCCAAGATATCAGACAGGGGTTGAATGAGCAGTTCTTC
clone_size: few
d_call: TRBD1
v_call: TRBV4-1
cdr3_length: 16
j_call: TRBJ2-1

cdr3_aa: CAISLAGSETQYF
cdr3_nt: TGTGCCATCAGCCTAGCGGGCTCGGAGACCCAGTACTTC
clone_size: .
d_call: TRBD2
v_call: TRBV10-3
cdr3_length: 13
j_call: TRBJ2-5

cdr3_aa: CSAHFTGVDNEAFF
cdr3_nt: TGCAGTGCTCATTTCACAGGGGTCGATAATGAAGCTTTCTTT
clone_size: .
d_call: TRBD1
v_call: TRBV20-1
cdr3_length: 14
j_call: TRBJ1-1

cdr3_aa: CSVDGAEERAYNEQFF
cdr3_nt: TGCAGCGTTGATGGGGCCGAGGAAAGGGCGTACAATGAGCAGTTCTTC
clone_size: .
d_call: .
v_call: TRBV29-1
cdr3_length: 16
j_call: TRBJ2-1

cdr3_aa: CASSGANEKLFF
cdr3_nt: TGTGCCAGCAGTGGTGCTAATGAAAAACTGTTTTTT
clone_size: few
d_call: .
v_call: TRBV2
cdr3_length: 12
j_call: TRBJ1-4

cdr3_aa: CASSPSVRGAYEQYF
cdr3_nt: TGTGCCAGCAGCCCCTCGGTCAGGGGCGCCTACGAGCAGTACTTC
clone_size: .
d_call: .
v_call: TRBV4-2
cdr3_length: 15
j_call: TRBJ2-7

cdr3_aa: CASSSGLAGAETQYF
cdr3_nt: TGTGCCAGCAGCTCTGGACTAGCGGGGGCTGAGACCCAGTACTTC
clone_size: few
d_call: TRBD2
v_call: TRBV7-2
cdr3_length: 15
j_call: TRBJ2-5

cdr3_aa: CASSQLGRTQYF
cdr3_nt: TGCGCCAGCAGCCAACTAGGTCGGACTCAGTACTTC
clone_size: few
d_call: .
v_call: TRBV4-1
cdr3_length: 12
j_call: TRBJ2-4

cdr3_aa: CASTFRDNSPLHF
cdr3_nt: TGTGCCAGCACTTTCAGGGATAATTCACCCCTCCACTTT
clone_size: few
d_call: .
v_call: TRBV6-5
cdr3_length: 13
j_call: TRBJ1-6

cdr3_aa: CASSFVWSNQPQHF
cdr3_nt: TGTGCCAGCAGCTTCGTGTGGAGCAATCAGCCCCAGCATTTT
clone_size: few
d_call: .
v_call: TRBV5-5
cdr3_length: 14
j_call: TRBJ1-5

cdr3_aa: CASSQGYQPQHF
cdr3_nt: TGTGCCAGCAGTCAGGGTTATCAGCCCCAGCATTTT
clone_size: few
d_call: .
v_call: TRBV6-2/TRBV6-3
cdr3_length: 12
j_call: TRBJ1-5

cdr3_aa: CASSAGLARYEQYF
cdr3_nt: TGTGCCAGCAGCGCCGGACTAGCCAGATACGAGCAGTACTTC
clone_size: .
d_call: TRBD2
v_call: TRBV13
cdr3_length: 14
j_call: TRBJ2-7

cdr3_aa: CSVSGRAGELFF
cdr3_nt: TGCAGCGTCTCAGGGCGGGCCGGGGAGCTGTTTTTT
clone_size: few
d_call: .
v_call: TRBV29-1
cdr3_length: 12
j_call: TRBJ2-2

cdr3_aa: CSGTGLAEAFF
cdr3_nt: TGCAGCGGGACAGGGCTCGCTGAAGCTTTCTTT
clone_size: .
d_call: TRBD1
v_call: TRBV29-1
cdr3_length: 11
j_call: TRBJ1-1

cdr3_aa: CSASAGGQPFSEQFF
cdr3_nt: TGCAGTGCTAGTGCGGGGGGACAGCCGTTTAGTGAGCAGTTCTTC
clone_size: .
d_call: .
v_call: TRBV20-1
cdr3_length: 15
j_call: TRBJ2-1

cdr3_aa: CASSPSIQGAGETQYF
cdr3_nt: TGTGCCAGCAGTCCATCCATACAGGGAGCAGGGGAGACCCAGTACTTC
clone_size: .
d_call: .
v_call: TRBV28
cdr3_length: 16
j_call: TRBJ2-5

cdr3_aa: CSDREDEQFF
cdr3_nt: TGCAGCGACCGTGAAGATGAGCAGTTCTTC
clone_size: .
d_call: .
v_call: TRBV29-1
cdr3_length: 10
j_call: TRBJ2-1